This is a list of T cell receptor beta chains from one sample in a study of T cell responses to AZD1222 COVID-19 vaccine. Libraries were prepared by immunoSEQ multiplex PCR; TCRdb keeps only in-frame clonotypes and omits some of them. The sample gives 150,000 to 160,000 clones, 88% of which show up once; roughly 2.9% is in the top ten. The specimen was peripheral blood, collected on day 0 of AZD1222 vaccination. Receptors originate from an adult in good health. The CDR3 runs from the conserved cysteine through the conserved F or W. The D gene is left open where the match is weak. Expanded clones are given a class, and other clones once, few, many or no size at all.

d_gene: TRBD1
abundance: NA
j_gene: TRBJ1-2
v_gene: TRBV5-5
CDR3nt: TGTGCCAGCAGCTTGGGGGGGACAGTCTCTTACACCTTC
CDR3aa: CASSLGGTVSYTF

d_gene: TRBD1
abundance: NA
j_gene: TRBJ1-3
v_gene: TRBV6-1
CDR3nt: TGTGCCAGCAGTGAAGCGGCAGGGGGCTTTGGAAACACCATATATTTT
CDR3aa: CASSEAAGGFGNTIYF

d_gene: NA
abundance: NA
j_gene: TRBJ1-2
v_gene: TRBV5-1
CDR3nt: TGCGCCAGCAGCTTGACGGAAGCTAACTATGGCTACACCTTC
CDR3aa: CASSLTEANYGYTF

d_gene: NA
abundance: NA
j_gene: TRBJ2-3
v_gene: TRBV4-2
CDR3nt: TGTGCCAGCAGCCAAGGCGCTAGCCGGGATACGCAGTATTTT
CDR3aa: CASSQGASRDTQYF

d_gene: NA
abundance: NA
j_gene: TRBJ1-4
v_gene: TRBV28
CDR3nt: TGTGCCAGCAACTCACCAGGAAAACTGTTTTTT
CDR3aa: CASNSPGKLFF

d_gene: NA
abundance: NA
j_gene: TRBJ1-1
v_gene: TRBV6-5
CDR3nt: TGTGCCAGCACCCCGAAGGGACATTTCACTGAAGCTTTCTTT
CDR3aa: CASTPKGHFTEAFF

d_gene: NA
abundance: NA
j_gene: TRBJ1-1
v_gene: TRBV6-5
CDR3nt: TGTGCCAGCTTCCCGCTCCGAGGCACTGAAGCTTTCTTT
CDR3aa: CASFPLRGTEAFF

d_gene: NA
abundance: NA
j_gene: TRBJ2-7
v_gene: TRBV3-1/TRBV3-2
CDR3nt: TGTGCCAGCAGCCAACGGGACGGAGCCTACGAGCAGTACTTC
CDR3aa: CASSQRDGAYEQYF

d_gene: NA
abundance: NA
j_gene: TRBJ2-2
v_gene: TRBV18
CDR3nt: TGTGCCAGCTCACCAAATACCATAGCGGCCACCGGGGAGCTGTTTTTT
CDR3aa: CASSPNTIAATGELFF

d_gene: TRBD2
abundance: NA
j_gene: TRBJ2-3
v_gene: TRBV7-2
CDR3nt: TGTGCCAGCAGCCCAGGGACTAGCGGGGGGGCTATAGATACGCAGTATTTT
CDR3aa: CASSPGTSGGAIDTQYF

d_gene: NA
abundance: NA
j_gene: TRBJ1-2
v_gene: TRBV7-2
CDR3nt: TGTGCCAGCAGCTTAGGGGCAGCTTTTAACTATGGCTACACCTTC
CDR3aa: CASSLGAAFNYGYTF

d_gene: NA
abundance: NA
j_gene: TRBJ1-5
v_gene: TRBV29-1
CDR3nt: TGCAGCGTTGTCGAAGGAGGCAATCAGCCCCAGCATTTT
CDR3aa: CSVVEGGNQPQHF

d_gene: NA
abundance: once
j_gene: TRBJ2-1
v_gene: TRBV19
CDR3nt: TGTGCCAGTAGTGGCCAGGGTCGCTCCTACAATGAGCAGTTCTTC
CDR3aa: CASSGQGRSYNEQFF

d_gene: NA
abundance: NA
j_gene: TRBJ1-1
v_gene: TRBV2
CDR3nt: TGTGCCAGCTACCGGGGGAACACTGAAGCTTTCTTT
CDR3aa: CASYRGNTEAFF

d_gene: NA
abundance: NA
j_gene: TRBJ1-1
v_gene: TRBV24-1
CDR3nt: TGTGCCACCAGTGAAAGGGAGGGCACTGAAGCTTTCTTT
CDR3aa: CATSEREGTEAFF

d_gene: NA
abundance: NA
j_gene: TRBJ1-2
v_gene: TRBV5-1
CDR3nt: TGCGCCAGCAGCTCCGGGACGGGAGACTATGGCTACACCTTC
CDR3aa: CASSSGTGDYGYTF

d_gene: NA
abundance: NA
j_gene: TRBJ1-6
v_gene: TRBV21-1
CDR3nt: TGTGCCAGCAGGGGTAGGGGACCAGGGGATCATTCACCCCTCCACTTT
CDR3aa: CASRGRGPGDHSPLHF

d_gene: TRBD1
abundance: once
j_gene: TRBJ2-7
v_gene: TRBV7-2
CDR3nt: TGTGCCAGCAGCTTCGATAACAGGGGGCGCGGGCACGAGCAGTACTTC
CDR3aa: CASSFDNRGRGHEQYF

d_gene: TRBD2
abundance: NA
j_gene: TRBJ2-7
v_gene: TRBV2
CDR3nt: TGTGCCAGCACGGGAGGGACAAAGCTCTACGAGCAGTACTTC
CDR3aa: CASTGGTKLYEQYF

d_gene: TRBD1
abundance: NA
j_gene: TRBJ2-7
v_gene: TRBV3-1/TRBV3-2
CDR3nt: TGTGCCAGCAGCCCACGGGACAGGGTCCACGAGCAGTACTTC
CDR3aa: CASSPRDRVHEQYF

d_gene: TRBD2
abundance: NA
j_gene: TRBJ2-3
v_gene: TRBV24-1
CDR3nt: TGTGCCACCAGTGATTTGCGTAGCGGGGGGGCCTACAGCACAGATACGCAGTATTTT
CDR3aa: CATSDLRSGGAYSTDTQYF

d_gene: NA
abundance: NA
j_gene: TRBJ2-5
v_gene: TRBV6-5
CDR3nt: TGTGCCAGCAGCCTACTAGCCCAAGAGACCCAGTACTTC
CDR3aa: CASSLLAQETQYF

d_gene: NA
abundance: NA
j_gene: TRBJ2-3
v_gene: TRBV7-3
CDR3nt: TGTGCCAGCAGCCCCGGAGGCACTAGCACAGATACGCAGTATTTT
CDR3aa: CASSPGGTSTDTQYF

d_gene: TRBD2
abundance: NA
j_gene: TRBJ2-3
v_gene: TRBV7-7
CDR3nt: TGTGCCAGCAGCTTAACTAGCGGGTGGGCAGATACGCAGTATTTT
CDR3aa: CASSLTSGWADTQYF

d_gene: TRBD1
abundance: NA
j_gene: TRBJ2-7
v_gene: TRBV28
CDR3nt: TGTGCCAACGCTAGGACAGGGACCTACGAGCAGTACTTC
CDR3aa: CANARTGTYEQYF

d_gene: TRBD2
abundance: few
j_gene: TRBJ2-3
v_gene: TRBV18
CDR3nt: TGTGCCAGCTCATCCCGACTAGCGGGGGAGAGGGGTACGCAGTATTTT
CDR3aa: CASSSRLAGERGTQYF

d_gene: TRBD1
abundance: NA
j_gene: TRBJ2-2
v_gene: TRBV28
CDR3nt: TGTGCCAGCAGTTCCCGGACAGGGCCCGCGAACACCGGGGAGCTGTTTTTT
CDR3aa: CASSSRTGPANTGELFF

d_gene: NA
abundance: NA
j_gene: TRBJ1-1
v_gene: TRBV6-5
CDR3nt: TGTGCCAGCATAGGCCAGGGAGGGGGGGCTTTCTTT
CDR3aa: CASIGQGGGAFF

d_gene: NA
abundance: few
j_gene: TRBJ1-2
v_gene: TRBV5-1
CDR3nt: TGCGCCAGCAGCTTGGGGGAGCATGGCTACACCTTC
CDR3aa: CASSLGEHGYTF

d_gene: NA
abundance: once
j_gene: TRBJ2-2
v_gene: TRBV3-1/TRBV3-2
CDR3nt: TGTGCCAGCAGCCAAAGTATTGTAGGGGCTAACACCGGGGAGCTGTTTTTT
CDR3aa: CASSQSIVGANTGELFF

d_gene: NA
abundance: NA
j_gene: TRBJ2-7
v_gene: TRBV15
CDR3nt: TGTGCCACCAGCAGAGTACACGGACTCGCAGAGCAGTACTTC
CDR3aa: CATSRVHGLAEQYF

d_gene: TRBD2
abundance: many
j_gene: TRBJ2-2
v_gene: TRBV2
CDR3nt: TGTGCCAGCAGTGAAGCGAGCGGGGGAGGGCTGTTTTTT
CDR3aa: CASSEASGGGLFF

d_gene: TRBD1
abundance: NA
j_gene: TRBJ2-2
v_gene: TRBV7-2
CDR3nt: TGTGCCAGCAGCCCTGGACAGGGGGCGGCGGGCGGGGAGCTGTTTTTT
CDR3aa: CASSPGQGAAGGELFF

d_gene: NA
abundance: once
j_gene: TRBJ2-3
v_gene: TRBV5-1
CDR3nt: TGCGCCAGCAGCTTTGGGTTGGCAAGAGGAGATACGCAGTATTTT
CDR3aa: CASSFGLARGDTQYF

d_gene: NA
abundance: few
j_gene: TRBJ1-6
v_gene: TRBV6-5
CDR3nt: TGTGCCAGCAGTTACCGGCGGAATAATTCACCCCTCCACTTT
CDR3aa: CASSYRRNNSPLHF

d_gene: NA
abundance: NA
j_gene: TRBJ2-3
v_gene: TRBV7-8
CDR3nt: TGTGCCAGCAGCCAAAGCGGGCATAGCACAGATACGCAGTATTTT
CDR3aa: CASSQSGHSTDTQYF

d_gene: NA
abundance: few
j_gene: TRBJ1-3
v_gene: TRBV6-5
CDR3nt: TGTGCCAGCAGTTACATCAGGCCAAACGGAAACACCATATATTTT
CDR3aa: CASSYIRPNGNTIYF

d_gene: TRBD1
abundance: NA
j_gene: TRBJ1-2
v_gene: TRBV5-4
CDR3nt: TGTGCCAGCAGCTCCGTGGGACAGGGCGGCGGCTACACCTTC
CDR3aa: CASSSVGQGGGYTF

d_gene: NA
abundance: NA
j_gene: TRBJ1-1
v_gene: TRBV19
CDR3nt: TGTGCCAGCCGACTGGGGTGGAACACTGAAGCTTTCTTT
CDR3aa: CASRLGWNTEAFF